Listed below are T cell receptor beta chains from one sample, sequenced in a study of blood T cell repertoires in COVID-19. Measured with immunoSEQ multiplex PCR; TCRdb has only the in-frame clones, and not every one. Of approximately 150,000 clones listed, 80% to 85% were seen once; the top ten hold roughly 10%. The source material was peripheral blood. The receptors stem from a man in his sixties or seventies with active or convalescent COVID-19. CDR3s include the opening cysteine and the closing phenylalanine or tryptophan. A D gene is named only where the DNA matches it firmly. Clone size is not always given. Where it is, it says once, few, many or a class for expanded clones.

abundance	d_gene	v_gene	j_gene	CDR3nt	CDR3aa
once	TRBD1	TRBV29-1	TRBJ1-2	TGCAGCGTAACCGGGACAGACTTTCTCAATGGCTACACCTTC	CSVTGTDFLNGYTF
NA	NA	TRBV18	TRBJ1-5	TGTGCCAGCTCACCGCGTCTCAATCAGCCCCAGCATTTT	CASSPRLNQPQHF
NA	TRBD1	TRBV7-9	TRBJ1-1	TGTGCCAGCAGCTCACGACAGGGAATGATGAACACTGAAGCTTTCTTT	CASSSRQGMMNTEAFF
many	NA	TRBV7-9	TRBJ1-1	TGTGCCAGCAGTACGAGGGTTTTTGAAGCTTTCTTT	CASSTRVFEAFF
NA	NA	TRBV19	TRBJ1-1	TGTGCCAGTAGTATGAATCTTGGCAGGGTGAACACTGAAGCTTTCTTT	CASSMNLGRVNTEAFF
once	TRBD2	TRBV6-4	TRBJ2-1	TGTGCCAGCAGTGACTCCGGACTAGCGGGAGCCAATTCACGGGAGCAGTTCTTC	CASSDSGLAGANSREQFF
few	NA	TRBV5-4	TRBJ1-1	TGTGCCAGCAGCTTGGCGGACTTATTTACTGAAGCTTTCTTT	CASSLADLFTEAFF
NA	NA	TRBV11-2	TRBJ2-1	TGTGCCAGCAGCGTCGGGATCTACAATGAGCAGTTCTTC	CASSVGIYNEQFF
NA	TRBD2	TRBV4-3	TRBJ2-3	TGCGCCAGCAGCCAAGAGTGGTCGAGTAGCGGGAGGGCGACAGATACGCAGTATTTT	CASSQEWSSSGRATDTQYF
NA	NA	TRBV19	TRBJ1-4	TGTGCCAGTAGTGGATGGTACAGGGATGAAAAACTGTTTTTT	CASSGWYRDEKLFF
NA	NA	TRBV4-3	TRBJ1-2	TGCGCCAGCAGCCAAGGATGGAGCTATGGCTACACCTTC	CASSQGWSYGYTF
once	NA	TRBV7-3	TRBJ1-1	TGTGCCAGCAGCTTAACGGGTGTTGCAGGGAACACTGAAGCTTTCTTT	CASSLTGVAGNTEAFF
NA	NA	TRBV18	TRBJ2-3	TGTGCCAGCTCACCCTATTCCCCTGCGGATACGCAGTATTTT	CASSPYSPADTQYF
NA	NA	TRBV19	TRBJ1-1	TGTGCCAGTAGTATCTACACGCCGGGTACTGAAGCTTTCTTT	CASSIYTPGTEAFF